This TCR beta chain came from a study of cytomegalovirus exposure and HLA in healthy donors. To note about this clone: Its antigen is currently unknown.

The V gene end was trimmed by 4 bases and the J gene end by 5 bases; junction bases not matched to a gene: 10. CDR1 and CDR2 from the germline V gene are SGHRS and YFSETQ. The CDR3 runs to 15 residues. Points from the study as a whole: The classifier was said to identify cytomegalovirus status with high specificity and sensitivity.

PCR was performed using 60 Vbeta and 13 Jbeta primers. Profiled with immunoSEQ multiplex PCR; TCRdb holds only in-frame clones, not every one. Of over 150,000 clones listed, 70% to 80% were seen once; the top ten hold approximately 3.7%. The source is a woman aged 55-70 years in good health and CMV-seropositive. The gene calls are TRBV5-1 and TRBJ2-3; 7 positions agree with TRBD1. Sequencing was performed on PBMCs. The CDR3 DNA follows: TGCGCCAGCAGCCCCCCGGGATCAGGGGGAGATACGCAGTATTTT. Its translation: CASSPPGSGGDTQYF.